This TCR beta chain was sequenced in a study of T cell responses to AZD1222 COVID-19 vaccine (TCRdb year 2021). For the wider study: AZD1222 recipients with second doses at about 4 weeks or about 12 weeks were pooled, because spike-specific TCR depth and breadth did not differ between schedules. A total of 230 to 250 trial participants underwent TCR sequencing, of whom some 210 received two doses of AZD1222 and approximately 25 received two doses of the MenACWY control vaccine. Trial participants were enrolled into age subgroups of 18-55, 56-69 and 70-plus years, which contained approximately 150, 28 and 58 TCR-sequenced participants, respectively. What the authors observed across the whole study: Conclusions about previously exposed vaccinees were limited because only five to seven AZD1222 recipients were SARS-CoV-2 seropositive at baseline. In the small 56-69-year group, the increase in depth fell short of significance, most likely because of low power. Most participants were white British and females outnumbered males, and the authors suggested that clonal diversity may have been underestimated. Vaccine-associated CD4 TCRs spanned the whole spike protein, with dominant responses in regions 160-218 and 743-854. A significant rise in spike-specific TCR breadth and depth was observed after two AZD1222 doses relative to day 0 and relative to MenACWY recipients. Nearly half of unique spike-specific TCRs reportedly recognized epitopes outside regions mutated in the B.1.351 and B.1.1.7 variants. Because no day 14 peak-response samples were available, repertoires were characterized only after the peak T cell response.

The time point label here, explained by the study, means: baseline before first vaccination. Vaccinee samples came from UK trials COV001 and COV002, including a single-blind randomized controlled phase 2/3 trial of AZD1222 (ChAdOx1 nCoV-19) in healthy adults. For TCRbeta chain sequencing, PBMC samples were collected from trial participants at day 0 and at day 28 after the second dose. V is reduced by 1 base and J by 0 bases, leaving a spacing of 4 bases between them. The CDR3 starts with the cysteine, ends with the phenylalanine, and has 13 residues. Only CDR3 DNA is held: 39 bases, read in frame from base 1. The CDR1 and CDR2 encoded by the germline V gene (reference sequence) are GTSNPN and SVGIG. Notes on this clone: Its antigen target is currently unknown. No per-base quality is available; no much larger clone lies one base away.

The CDR3 regions of human TCRbeta chains were analyzed by immunosequencing. Per the source publication's procedure: TCRs in the repertoires were matched against a reference library of SARS-CoV-2-specific TCRs that had been generated with the MIRA antigen-specificity platform. Breadth meant the fraction of unique TCRs that were SARS-CoV-2-associated, whereas depth meant the fraction of total T cells that were SARS-CoV-2-associated. Using the MIRA data, each spike-specific TCR was mapped to the spike region that the TCR reacts to and placed in a CD4 or CD8 class. Log10-transformed breadth and depth values were compared by one-way ANOVA with Sidak's multiple comparisons tests. The clones in this table, taken by TCRdb from immuneACCESS, are in-frame only. Not every clone is retained; where verified, under half of the shortfall comes from an unresolved V gene, and the cause of the rest is unknown. V, J and clone size are those of that table, while D and trimming were read from the DNA. The sample yields approximately 260,000 clones; 90% to 95% were counted once. Roughly 0.51% of the sample goes to the ten largest clones.

The receptor's source is an adult in good health. Here the chain combines TRBV30 and TRBJ2-1, with no reliable assignment of the D segment. The material sequenced was peripheral blood, taken on day 0 of AZD1222 vaccination. Here the CDR3 is given as CAWSEDSYNEQFF. The sequence in DNA is TGTGCCTGGAGTGAGGACTCCTACAATGAGCAGTTCTTC.